The next 2 T cell receptor beta chains were all read from a single sample in a study of cytomegalovirus exposure and HLA in healthy donors. Use of 60 Vbeta and 13 Jbeta primers characterized the PCR. TCRdb keeps only in-frame clones here, not all; method: immunoSEQ multiplex PCR. The sample data list just over 80,000 clones. The specimen was PBMCs. These receptor sequences come from a woman aged 30 to 39 in good health and CMV-seronegative.

The V and J genes are TRBV19 and TRBJ2-7, with 7 bases matching TRBD2. Germline assignment: CDR1 LNHDA and CDR2 SQIVND (reference sequence). The CDR3 has 13 amino acids. J gave up 0 bases and V 9 bases, and 5 bases lay outside the gene matches. This CDR3 reads CASGRQSSYEQYF. In DNA, the CDR3 is TGTGCCAGCGGGAGGCAGAGCTCCTACGAGCAGTACTTC.

V gene TRBV19 combines with J gene TRBJ2-1, with D perhaps matching TRBD2 (6 bases). V shed 1 base and J shed 5 bases, with 9 bases lying between them. This CDR3 has 14 residues. Germline V lookup: CDR1 LNHDA, CDR2 SQIVND (reference sequence). The DNA of the CDR3 is TGTGCCAGTAGTATAGGGGGACTCGACAATGAGCAGTTCTTC. Translated: CASSIGGLDNEQFF.